The 11 T cell receptor beta chains in this list originate from one sample, sequenced in a study of OX40 agonist ivuxolimab in advanced cancers. Sequenced by immunoSEQ multiplex PCR; TCRdb stores in-frame clones only, minus some. The repertoire holds some 73,000 clones, approximately 90% seen once, with 0.4% to 0.55% in the top ten. The source material was CD4+ or CD8+ T cells sorted from blood, sampled in a trial of the OX40 agonist ivuxolimab. The receptors here all came from an adult with an advanced solid tumor such as melanoma, head and neck, liver or kidney cancer.

V is TRBV11-3 and J is TRBJ2-5, with 9 bases aligning to TRBD1. CDR3 length equals 15 residues. Germline values: CDR1 SGHNT, CDR2 YENEEA. V dropped 3 bases and J dropped 5; count of bases not matched to a gene: 7. In DNA, the CDR3 is TGTGCCAGCAGCTTCCGGGACAGGGAGTGGGAGACCCAGTACTTC. Translated, it gives CASSFRDREWETQYF.

This sequence joins TRBV10-3 and TRBJ2-5; D call uncertain. Per the germline V gene, CDR1 is ENHRY and CDR2 is SYGVKD. CDR3 length equals 14 residues. V shed 1 base and J shed 5 bases, with 11 bases lying between them. The CDR3 loop is CAISEFRDRETQYF. In DNA, the CDR3 is TGTGCCATCAGTGAGTTCAGAGACCGGGAGACCCAGTACTTC.

The chain combines TRBV7-9 with TRBJ1-1; D may be TRBD1 (6 bases). CDR1 is SEHNR and CDR2 is FQNEAQ in the germline V gene (reference sequence). The CDR3 loop spans 14 amino acids. V was cut by 1 base and J by 5 bases, with 11 bases left in between. The CDR3, as DNA: TGTGCCAGCAGCTTAGAATCAGGGGTGACTGAAGCTTTCTTT. Its translation is CASSLESGVTEAFF.

This chain uses TRBV7-3 with TRBJ1-1; D uncertain. Germline V gene lookup returns CDR1 SGHTA and CDR2 FQGTGA. The V end was cut by 2 bases, the J end by 4 bases, with 8 bases between. This CDR3 has 13 amino acids. The CDR3 DNA is TGTGCCAGCAGCTTAGGTGGACGCACTGAAGCTTTCTTT. Its translation: CASSLGGRTEAFF.

The rearrangement joins TRBV7-9 to TRBJ2-4; 11 bases map to TRBD1. The CDR3 contains 17 residues. V was pared by 2 bases and J by 2 bases, with 5 bases of the junction left unmatched. The V gene's germline CDR1 is SEHNR and CDR2 FQNEAQ (reference sequence). CDR3 region: CASSLWGTGGTKNIQYF. For the CDR3, the DNA is TGTGCCAGCAGCTTATGGGGGACAGGGGGGACCAAAAACATTCAGTACTTC.

This clone showed up just once. The chain joins TRBV5-1 to TRBJ2-1, with 10 bases fitting TRBD2. CDR1 is SGHRS and CDR2 is YFSETQ in the germline V gene. J was trimmed by 6 bases and V by 0 bases; bases with no gene match: 6. The CDR3 extends over 16 amino acids. The CDR3 here is CASSLATSGKFNEQFF. The CDR3 nucleotides read TGCGCCAGCAGCTTGGCCACTAGCGGGAAGTTCAATGAGCAGTTCTTC.

The V and J genes are TRBV5-1 and TRBJ2-5; a weak D match, TRBD2 (5 bases). The CDR3 sequence is 13 residues long. Germline values: CDR1 SGHRS, CDR2 YFSETQ. V was shortened by 4 bases and J by 0 bases, with 7 bases between the two germline ends. The CDR3 region is CASSPGYQETQYF. The CDR3 DNA is TGCGCCAGCAGCCCGGGGTACCAAGAGACCCAGTACTTC.

J is TRBJ2-3 and V is TRBV28; 10 nucleotides align to TRBD2. V dropped 6 bases and J dropped 4; count of bases not matched to a gene: 13. CDR1 and CDR2 (germline): MDHEN, SYDVKM. This CDR3 contains 17 residues. Written as DNA, the CDR3 is TGTGCCAGCAGCTCTTCCCGGCTAGCGGGAGAAGCAGATACGCAGTATTTT. Amino acids: CASSSSRLAGEADTQYF. Combining the CDR3 with reference TRBV28 and TRBJ2-3 gives the whole variable domain DVKVTQSSRYLVKRTGEKVFLECVQDMDHENMFWYRQDPGLGLRLIYFSYDVKMKEKGDIPEGYSVSREKKERFSLILESASTNQTSMYLCASSSSRLAGEADTQYFGPGTRLTVL.

The chain couples TRBV30 to TRBJ1-3; the D is unclear. V lost 3 bases, J lost 1 base, and 4 bases lay in between. Germline loops: CDR1 GTSNPN, CDR2 SVGIG (reference sequence). The CDR3 loop spans 12 amino acids. The CDR3 protein is CAWRASGNTIYF. The CDR3 coding sequence is TGTGCCTGGAGGGCATCTGGAAACACCATATATTTT.

The chain joins TRBV2 to TRBJ2-3; D is undetermined. CDR3 size: 15 residues. Germline CDR1 reads SNHLY; CDR2 reads FYNNEI. V was clipped by 4 bases and J by 2 bases, with 13 bases between them. The DNA for the CDR3 is TGTGCCAGCAGTGGTGCCGTTCGCGCCACAGATACGCAGTATTTT. Its translation is CASSGAVRATDTQYF. Full variable domain (rest looked up from reference TRBV2 and TRBJ2-3): EPEVTQTPSHQVTQMGQEVILRCVPISNHLYFYWYRQILGQKVEFLVSFYNNEISEKSEIFDDQFSVERPDGSNFTLKIRSTKLEDSAMYFCASSGAVRATDTQYFGPGTRLTVL.

The chain is built from TRBV29-1 and TRBJ1-2, with D possibly matching TRBD1 (6 bases). With 6 bases removed from V and 3 bases from J, the gap between germline ends came to 20 bases. The CDR3 consists of 15 residues. CDR1 SQVTM and CDR2 ANQGSEA come from the germline V gene. CDR3 nucleotide sequence: TGCAGCGTGGACCCCCCCGGGGGGCGCGACTATGGCTACACCTTC. Translated, it gives CSVDPPGGRDYGYTF.